The sequence of this TCR beta chain was determined in a study of molecular identifiers for immune sequencing clone quantification. Germline CDR1 reads LNHNV; CDR2 reads YYDKDF (reference sequence). The CDR3 is 17 residues long. V lost 0 bases, J lost 8 bases, and 11 bases stayed unmatched. Naive CD8 T cells were sorted as CD8+CD4-CCR7+CD45RA+. Study-level findings and limits: About a million naive cells reportedly did not prevent detection of spiked Jurkat TCR RNA from one cell. The study found clones above 20 RNA copies held over 99% of effector molecules and under 1% in naive cells.

As regards this clonotype: Its antigen is not known.

The authors built bulk TCR libraries by previously described methods with listed TCR primers. TCRdb recomputed calls from the PCR reads with MiXCR, one row per CDR3 protein. Among about 640,000 distinct CDR3 sequences listed, approximately 20% were seen once. Sequenced material: naive CD8+ T cells from blood, with Jurkat cell RNA spiked in. Subset given: FACS-sorted CD8+CD4-CCR7+CD45RA+ naive T cells. This rearrangement joins TRBV15 to TRBJ2-1; 9 bases match TRBD2. The source is a human donor in good health. Some libraries in this study had Jurkat cell RNA spiked in. CDR3 coding DNA: TGTGCCACCAGCAGAGATTTGCTAGCGGGAACTTACGATGAGCAGTTCTTC. Amino acid sequence: CATSRDLLAGTYDEQFF.